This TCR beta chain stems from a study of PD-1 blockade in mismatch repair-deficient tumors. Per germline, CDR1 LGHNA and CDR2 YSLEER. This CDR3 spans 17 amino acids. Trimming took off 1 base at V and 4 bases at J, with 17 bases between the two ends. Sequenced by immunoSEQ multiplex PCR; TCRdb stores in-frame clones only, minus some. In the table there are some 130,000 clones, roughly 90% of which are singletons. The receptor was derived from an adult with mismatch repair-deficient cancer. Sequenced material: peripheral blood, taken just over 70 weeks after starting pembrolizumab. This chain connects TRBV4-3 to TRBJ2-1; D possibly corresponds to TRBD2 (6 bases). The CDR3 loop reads CASSQGRNRETYNEQFF. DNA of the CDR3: TGCGCCAGCAGCCAAGGGAGAAACCGGGAGACTTACAATGAGCAGTTCTTC.